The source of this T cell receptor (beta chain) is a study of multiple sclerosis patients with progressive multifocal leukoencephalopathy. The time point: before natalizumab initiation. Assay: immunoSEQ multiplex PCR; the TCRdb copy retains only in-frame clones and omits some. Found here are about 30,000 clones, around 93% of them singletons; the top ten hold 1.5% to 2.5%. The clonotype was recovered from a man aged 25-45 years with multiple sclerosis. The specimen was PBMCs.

CDR3 amino acids: CASSLFVGQGAREAFF. CDR3 nucleotide sequence: TGTGCCAGCAGCTTGTTCGTGGGACAGGGGGCCAGGGAAGCTTTCTTT. This rearrangement joins TRBV5-8 to TRBJ1-1; 12 bases align to TRBD1. The CDR3 has 16 amino acids. The V gene's germline CDR1 is SGHTS and CDR2 YDEGEE. V was pared by 1 base and J by 8 bases, with 9 bases of the junction left unmatched.